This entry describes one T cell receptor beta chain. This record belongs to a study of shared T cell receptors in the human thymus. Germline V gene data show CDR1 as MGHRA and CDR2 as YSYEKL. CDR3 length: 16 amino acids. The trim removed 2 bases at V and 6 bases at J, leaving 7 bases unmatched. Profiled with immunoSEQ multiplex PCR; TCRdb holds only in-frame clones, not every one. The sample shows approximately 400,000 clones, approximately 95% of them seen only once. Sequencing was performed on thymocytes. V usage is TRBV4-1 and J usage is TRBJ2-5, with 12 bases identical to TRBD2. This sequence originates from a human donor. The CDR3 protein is CASSQPLAGGGKTQYF. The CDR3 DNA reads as TGCGCCAGCAGCCAACCCCTAGCGGGAGGGGGAAAGACCCAGTACTTC.